The 11 T cell receptor beta chains below all came from one sample that was sequenced in a study of STAT5B mutations in CD4+ large granular lymphocyte leukemia. Assay: immunoSEQ multiplex PCR; the TCRdb copy retains only in-frame clones and omits some. The data hold about 45,000 clones, with approximately 83% observed a single time. The material sequenced was CD4+ T cells from blood buffy coats. These receptors came from a human donor in good health.

This chain joins TRBV30 and TRBJ2-7; tentative D call: TRBD1 (5 bases). Germline V gene lookup returns CDR1 GTSNPN and CDR2 SVGIG (reference sequence). The CDR3 extends over 14 amino acids. V lost 0 bases to trimming and J lost 4 bases, with 13 bases between them. The CDR3 DNA reads TGTGCCTGGAGTGTAGGTGGACATAAGTACGAGCAGTACTTC. Residues: CAWSVGGHKYEQYF.

The chain employs TRBV5-1 and TRBJ1-3; D unclear. The CDR3 runs to 13 residues. Trimming stripped 0 bases from V and 3 bases from J, with 4 bases between. Germline V gene sequence: CDR1 SGHRS, CDR2 YFSETQ. The CDR3 sequence is CASSLGSGNTIYF. The CDR3 region has the DNA TGCGCCAGCAGCTTGGGGAGTGGAAACACCATATATTTT.

The chain joins TRBV7-9 to TRBJ2-3; 7 nucleotides agree with TRBD2. This CDR3 is built from 14 residues. Looked up from germline, CDR1 is SEHNR and CDR2 is FQNEAQ (reference sequence). V was clipped by 8 bases and J by 4 bases; unmatched bases: 9. CDR3 DNA: TGTGCCAGCCCGACGGGGGGTTCGGCAGATACGCAGTATTTT. Encoded protein: CASPTGGSADTQYF.

This sequence joins TRBV4-3 and TRBJ2-1; 8 bases map to TRBD2. The CDR3 totals 14 residues. Germline V gene sequence: CDR1 LGHNA, CDR2 YSLEER. Trimming took 2 bases from V and 6 from J; bases not matched to a gene: 3. The CDR3 DNA follows: TGCGCCAGCAGCCAACTACTAGCGGCCAATGAGCAGTTCTTC. As protein: CASSQLLAANEQFF.

The chain joins TRBV18 to TRBJ1-1, with TRBD1 matching over 9 bases. The V gene end was trimmed by 2 bases and the J gene end by 5 bases; junction bases not matched to a gene: 6. This CDR3 spans 15 amino acids. Germline lookup yields CDR1 KGHSH and CDR2 LQKENI. CDR3: CASSPLGQGETEAFF. The DNA for the CDR3 is TGTGCCAGCTCACCATTGGGACAGGGAGAAACTGAAGCTTTCTTT.

This chain links TRBV7-2 with TRBJ1-5; D perhaps matches TRBD1 (6 bases). The V and J ends lost 1 base and 0 bases respectively, with 10 bases between them. This CDR3 has 16 amino acids. The V gene's germline CDR1 is SGHTA and CDR2 FQGNSA. This CDR3 is CASSLGQEHSNQPQHF. The CDR3 nucleotides read TGTGCCAGCAGCTTAGGACAGGAACATAGCAATCAGCCCCAGCATTTT.

The chain has TRBV6-1 and TRBJ2-6; D unclear. V lost 2 bases to trimming and J lost 6 bases, with 11 bases between them. Germline loops: CDR1 MNHNS, CDR2 SASEGT. CDR3 length: 15 amino acids. CDR3 DNA: TGTGCCAGCAGTGAATTAGGGAAAACGGCCAACGTCCTGACTTTC. Translating it yields CASSELGKTANVLTF.

The CDR3 here is CASSARRMLYEQYF. The CDR3 region has the DNA TGTGCCAGCAGTGCCCGACGGATGCTGTACGAGCAGTACTTC. V and J are TRBV6-1 and TRBJ2-7; D is unclear. Germline CDR1 reads MNHNS; CDR2 reads SASEGT. V gave up 4 bases and J gave up 4 bases, with 14 bases separating them. The CDR3 has 14 residues.

The sample holds one count of this clone. At one boundary the junction diverges from the germline segment, which might be a read error. This chain connects TRBV7-8 to TRBJ2-4; 10 nucleotides align to TRBD2. Germline V gives CDR1 SGHVS, CDR2 FQNEAQ. The CDR3 is 14 residues long. The CDR3 nucleotides read TGTGCCAGCAGCCTAGCGGGAGTTGAGGACATTCAGTACTTC. Translating gives CASSLAGVEDIQYF.

The chain employs TRBV2 and TRBJ1-1, with D possibly being TRBD1 (5 bases). Germline values: CDR1 SNHLY, CDR2 FYNNEI. The germline V and J ends were trimmed by 5 bases and 11 bases, with 12 bases remaining between them. This CDR3 is 11 amino acids long. The CDR3 DNA reads as TGTGCCAGCAGTAACGGGGGGTTGGCTTTCTTT. Protein product: CASSNGGLAFF.

Worth noting for this clone: The sample carries other DNA sequences with the same CDR3. The rearrangement uses TRBV6-5 and TRBJ2-2; D is ambiguous. Per germline, CDR1 MNHEY and CDR2 SVGAGI. CDR3 length: 12 amino acids. Trimming took 4 bases from V and 5 from J, leaving 5 bases between them. CDR3 region: CASSSRTGELFF. The CDR3 DNA sequence: TGTGCCAGCAGTTCCCGGACCGGGGAGCTGTTTTTT.